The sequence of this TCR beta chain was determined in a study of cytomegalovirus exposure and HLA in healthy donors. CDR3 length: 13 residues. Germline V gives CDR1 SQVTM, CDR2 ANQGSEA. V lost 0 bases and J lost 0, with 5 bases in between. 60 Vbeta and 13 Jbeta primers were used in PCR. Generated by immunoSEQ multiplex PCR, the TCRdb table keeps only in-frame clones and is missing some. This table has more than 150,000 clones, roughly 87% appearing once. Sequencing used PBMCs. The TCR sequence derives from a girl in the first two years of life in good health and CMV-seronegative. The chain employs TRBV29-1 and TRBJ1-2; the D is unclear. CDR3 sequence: CSVEDQANYGYTF. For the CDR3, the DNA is TGCAGCGTTGAAGACCAGGCTAACTATGGCTACACCTTC. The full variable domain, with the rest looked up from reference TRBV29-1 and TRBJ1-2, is SAVISQKPSRDICQRGTSLTIQCQVDSQVTMMFWYRQQPGQSLTLIATANQGSEATYESGFVIDKFPISRPNLTFSTLTVSNMSPEDSSIYLCSVEDQANYGYTFGSGTRLTVV.